A selection of T cell receptor beta chains follows, all from one sample in a study of technical replicates of blood from a few donors. Assay used: immunoSEQ multiplex PCR; TCRdb lists only in-frame clones, some missing. Seen here are about 79,000 clones, approximately 94% observed once, and the top ten hold roughly 0.26%. The sample was T cells isolated from PBMCs. These receptors were obtained from a human donor in good health. Both conserved end residues are part of each CDR3. A D gene is named only where the DNA matches it firmly. Size values are once, few and many counts, or a class for expanded clones, and some rows have none.

size: NA; J: TRBJ2-5; D: NA; V: TRBV19; DNA: TGTGCCAGTAGTATCGAGGGCAGGGGAGAGACCCAGTACTTC; CDR3: CASSIEGRGETQYF
size: NA; J: TRBJ2-2; D: TRBD2; V: TRBV6-4; DNA: TGTGCCAGCAGTCTCGGGGGGGACACCGGGGAGCTGTTTTTT; CDR3: CASSLGGDTGELFF
size: NA; J: TRBJ2-7; D: TRBD1; V: TRBV28; DNA: TGTGCCAGCAGTTTTTTGGGACAGTATTCCTACGAGCAGTACTTC; CDR3: CASSFLGQYSYEQYF
size: NA; J: TRBJ1-5; D: TRBD1; V: TRBV6-5; DNA: TGTGCCACCCGACAGGGGCTTCAGCCCCAGCATTTT; CDR3: CATRQGLQPQHF
size: NA; J: TRBJ1-5; D: NA; V: TRBV19; DNA: TGTGCCAGTAATTCCGCCAACGGACATGATAGCAATCAGCCCCAGCATTTT; CDR3: CASNSANGHDSNQPQHF
size: NA; J: TRBJ2-2; D: NA; V: TRBV9; DNA: TGTGCCAGCAGCGTAGGGCAGAACACCGGGGAGCTGTTTTTT; CDR3: CASSVGQNTGELFF
size: NA; J: TRBJ2-4; D: NA; V: TRBV28; DNA: TGTGCCAGCAGCCAGAAACTAGGGGGCAAAAACATTCAGTACTTC; CDR3: CASSQKLGGKNIQYF
size: NA; J: TRBJ1-5; D: NA; V: TRBV2; DNA: TGTGCCAGCGGACAGTATAGCAATCAGCCCCAGCATTTT; CDR3: CASGQYSNQPQHF
size: NA; J: TRBJ2-5; D: TRBD2; V: TRBV28; DNA: TGTGCCAGCAGTTTATCGGGGGGCCAAGAGACCCAGTACTTC; CDR3: CASSLSGGQETQYF
size: once; J: TRBJ1-2; D: NA; V: TRBV4-2; DNA: TGTGCCAGCAGCCAAGTCATTCAGGGGAATGGCTACACCTTC; CDR3: CASSQVIQGNGYTF
size: NA; J: TRBJ1-1; D: TRBD1; V: TRBV9; DNA: TGTGCCAGCAGCGTCGGGACAGGGTTGATGAACACTGAAGCTTTCTTT; CDR3: CASSVGTGLMNTEAFF
size: NA; J: TRBJ2-7; D: NA; V: TRBV11-3; DNA: TGTGCCAGCAGCGCGGGTAACTCTCCCTACGAGCAGTACTTC; CDR3: CASSAGNSPYEQYF
size: NA; J: TRBJ2-7; D: TRBD2; V: TRBV27; DNA: TGTGCCAGCAATCCCCTCAGACTAGCGGCCAAAAGCTCCTACGAGCAGTACTTC; CDR3: CASNPLRLAAKSSYEQYF
size: NA; J: TRBJ2-7; D: TRBD2; V: TRBV13; DNA: TGTGCCAGCAGCTTAACGGTTAGCGGGAGGACGGGAGAGCAGTACTTC; CDR3: CASSLTVSGRTGEQYF
size: NA; J: TRBJ2-1; D: TRBD2; V: TRBV6-5; DNA: TGTGCCAGCAGGACTAGCGGGAAGGTCGTTGAGCAGTTCTTC; CDR3: CASRTSGKVVEQFF
size: NA; J: TRBJ2-3; D: NA; V: TRBV6-4; DNA: TGTGCCAGCAGTCCTTCGCCCGGGGAAGATACGCAGTATTTT; CDR3: CASSPSPGEDTQYF
size: NA; J: TRBJ1-6; D: NA; V: TRBV6-4; DNA: TGTGCCAGCAGTGCAGGAGGCAGTTCACCCCTCCACTTT; CDR3: CASSAGGSSPLHF
size: NA; J: TRBJ2-2; D: TRBD2; V: TRBV7-9; DNA: TGTGCCAGCCCACTAGCGGGAGGGATGAACACCGGGGAGCTGTTTTTT; CDR3: CASPLAGGMNTGELFF
size: NA; J: TRBJ1-1; D: TRBD1; V: TRBV6-6; DNA: TGTGCCAGCAGCAACCTTCTTGGGACAGCTTACACTGAAGCTTTCTTT; CDR3: CASSNLLGTAYTEAFF
size: NA; J: TRBJ2-3; D: NA; V: TRBV6-5; DNA: TGTGCCAGCAGAGGGGATACAGATACGCAGTATTTT; CDR3: CASRGDTDTQYF
size: NA; J: TRBJ2-7; D: NA; V: TRBV1; DNA: TGCACCAGCAGCCATCCCCTGGCCTCCCTTTACTACGAGCAGTACTTC; CDR3: CTSSHPLASLYYEQYF
size: once; J: TRBJ2-7; D: NA; V: TRBV29-1; DNA: TGCAGCGTTGAATTACGAGGGGGTAATTTGTACGAGCAGTACTTC; CDR3: CSVELRGGNLYEQYF
size: NA; J: TRBJ1-2; D: TRBD1; V: TRBV28; DNA: TGTGCCAGCAGTCCGGGGACAGCTAACTATGGCTACACCTTC; CDR3: CASSPGTANYGYTF
size: NA; J: TRBJ1-5; D: NA; V: TRBV7-9; DNA: TGTGCCAGCAGCTTAGGCGATCAGCCCCAGCATTTT; CDR3: CASSLGDQPQHF
size: NA; J: TRBJ1-2; D: NA; V: TRBV2; DNA: TGTGCCAGCAGTGAATTGGTTCTGGGGAGCTATGGCTACACCTTC; CDR3: CASSELVLGSYGYTF
size: NA; J: TRBJ2-1; D: TRBD2; V: TRBV5-1; DNA: TGCGCCAGCAGCTTGTTTTTGCCTAGCGGGAGGGCCCTCTCCTACAATGAGCAGTTCTTC; CDR3: CASSLFLPSGRALSYNEQFF
size: NA; J: TRBJ2-7; D: NA; V: TRBV4-1; DNA: TGCGCCAGCAGCCAAGGGAGGGTGGTTCAGGGACCCCACGAGCAGTACTTC; CDR3: CASSQGRVVQGPHEQYF
size: NA; J: TRBJ2-1; D: TRBD2; V: TRBV4-2; DNA: TGTGCCAGCAGCCAAGATTGGACTAGCGGGATCAATGAGCAGTTCTTC; CDR3: CASSQDWTSGINEQFF
size: NA; J: TRBJ1-5; D: NA; V: TRBV28; DNA: TGTGCCAGCAGTTCCTACAGGGTTAGCAATCAGCCCCAGCATTTT; CDR3: CASSSYRVSNQPQHF